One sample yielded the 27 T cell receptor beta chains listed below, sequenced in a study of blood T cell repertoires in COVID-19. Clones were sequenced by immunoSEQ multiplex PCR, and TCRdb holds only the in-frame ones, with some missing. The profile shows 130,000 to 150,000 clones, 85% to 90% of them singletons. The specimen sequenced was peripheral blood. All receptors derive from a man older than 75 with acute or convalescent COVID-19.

The CDR3 DNA follows: TGTGCCAGTGTAAGGGCAGGGGGCATTTACGAGCAGTACTTC. Residues: CASVRAGGIYEQYF. This chain links TRBV28 with TRBJ2-7; 8 bases align to TRBD1. V gave up 9 bases and J gave up 4 bases; unmatched junction bases: 11. Per germline, CDR1 MDHEN and CDR2 SYDVKM. The CDR3 loop spans 14 amino acids.

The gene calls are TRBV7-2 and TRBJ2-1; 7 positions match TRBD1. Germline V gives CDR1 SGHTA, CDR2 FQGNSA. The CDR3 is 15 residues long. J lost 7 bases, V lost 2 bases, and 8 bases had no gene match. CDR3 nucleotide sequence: TGTGCCAGCAGCTTACGGGGACAGCTCGGGAATGAGCAGTTCTTC. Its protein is CASSLRGQLGNEQFF. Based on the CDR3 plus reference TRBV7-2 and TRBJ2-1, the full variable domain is GAGVSQSPSNKVTEKGKDVELRCDPISGHTALYWYRQSLGQGLEFLIYFQGNSAPDKSGLPSDRFSAERTGGSVSTLTIQRTQQEDSAVYLCASSLRGQLGNEQFFGPGTRLTVL.

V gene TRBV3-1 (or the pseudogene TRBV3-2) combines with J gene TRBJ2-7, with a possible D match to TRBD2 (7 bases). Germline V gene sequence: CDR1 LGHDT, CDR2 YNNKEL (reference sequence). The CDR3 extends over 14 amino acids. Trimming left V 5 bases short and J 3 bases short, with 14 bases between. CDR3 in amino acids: CASSEGGGLYEQYF. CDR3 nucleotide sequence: TGTGCCAGCAGCGAAGGGGGAGGGCTCTACGAGCAGTACTTC.

The CDR3 DNA follows: TGTGCCAGCAGTCCAGCAGGAGGGGGCAGAACAGATACGCAGTATTTT. It is translated as CASSPAGGGRTDTQYF. V gene TRBV28 combines with J gene TRBJ2-3, with D perhaps TRBD1 (7 bases). The CDR3 is made up of 16 amino acids. Trimming pared 5 bases from V and 3 bases from J, leaving 18 bases between. The V gene's germline CDR1 is MDHEN and CDR2 SYDVKM.

The CDR3: CASSATGGAGPEAFF. The CDR3 region has the DNA TGTGCCAGCTCAGCAACAGGGGGCGCGGGTCCTGAAGCTTTCTTT. J is TRBJ1-1 and V is TRBV18; 9 positions match TRBD1. The CDR3 covers 15 residues. Germline V CDR1 and CDR2: KGHSH, LQKENI. The trim removed 5 bases at V and 6 bases at J, leaving 10 bases unmatched.

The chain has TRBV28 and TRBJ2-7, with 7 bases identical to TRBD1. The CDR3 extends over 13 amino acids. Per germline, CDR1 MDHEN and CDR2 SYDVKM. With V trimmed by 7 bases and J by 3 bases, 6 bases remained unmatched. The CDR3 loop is CASNKQGSYEQYF. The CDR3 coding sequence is TGTGCCAGCAATAAACAGGGGAGCTACGAGCAGTACTTC.

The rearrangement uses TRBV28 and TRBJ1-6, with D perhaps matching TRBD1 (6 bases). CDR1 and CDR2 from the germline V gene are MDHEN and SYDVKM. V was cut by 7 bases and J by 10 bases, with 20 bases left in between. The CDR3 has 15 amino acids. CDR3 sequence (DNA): TGTGCCAGCAAGGGGTCACAGGGTGGGACATCACCCCTCCACTTT. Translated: CASKGSQGGTSPLHF.

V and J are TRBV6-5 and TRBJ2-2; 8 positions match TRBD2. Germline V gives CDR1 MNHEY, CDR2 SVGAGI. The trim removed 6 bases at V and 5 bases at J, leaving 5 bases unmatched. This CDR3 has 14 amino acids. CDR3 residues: CASRVAGNTGELFF. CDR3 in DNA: TGTGCCAGCAGAGTAGCGGGAAATACCGGGGAGCTGTTTTTT.

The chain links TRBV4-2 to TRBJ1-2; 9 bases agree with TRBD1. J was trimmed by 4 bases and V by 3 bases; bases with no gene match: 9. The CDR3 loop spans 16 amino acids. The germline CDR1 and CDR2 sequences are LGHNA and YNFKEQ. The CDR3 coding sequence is TGTGCCAGCAGCCAGCCGACAGGGGGGGGAGTCTATGGCTACACCTTC. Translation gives CASSQPTGGGVYGYTF.

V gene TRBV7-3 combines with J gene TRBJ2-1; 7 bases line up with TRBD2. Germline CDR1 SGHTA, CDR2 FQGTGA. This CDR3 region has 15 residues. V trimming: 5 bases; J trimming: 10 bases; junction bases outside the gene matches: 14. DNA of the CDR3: TGTGCCAGCAGCCCCGGGGTAGCGGGCGTGGGGGAGCAGTTCTTC. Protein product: CASSPGVAGVGEQFF. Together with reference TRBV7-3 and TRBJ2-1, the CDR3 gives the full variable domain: GAGVSQTPSNKVTEKGKYVELRCDPISGHTALYWYRQSLGQGPEFLIYFQGTGAADDSGLPNDRFFAVRPEGSVSTLKIQRTERGDSAVYLCASSPGVAGVGEQFFGPGTRLTVL.

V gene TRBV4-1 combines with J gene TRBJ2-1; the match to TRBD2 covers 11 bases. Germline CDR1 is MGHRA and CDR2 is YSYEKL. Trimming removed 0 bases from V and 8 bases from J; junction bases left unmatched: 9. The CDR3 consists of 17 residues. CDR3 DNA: TGCGCCAGCAGCCAAGATCGGGAACTAGCGGGAGACCATGAGCAGTTCTTC. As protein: CASSQDRELAGDHEQFF.

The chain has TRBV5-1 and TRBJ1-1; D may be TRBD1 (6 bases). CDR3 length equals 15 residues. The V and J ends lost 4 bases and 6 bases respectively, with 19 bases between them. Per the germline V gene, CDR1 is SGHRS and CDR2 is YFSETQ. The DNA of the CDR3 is TGCGCCAGCAGCATTAGAACAGGGAAGGGGGCTGAAGCTTTCTTT. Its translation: CASSIRTGKGAEAFF.

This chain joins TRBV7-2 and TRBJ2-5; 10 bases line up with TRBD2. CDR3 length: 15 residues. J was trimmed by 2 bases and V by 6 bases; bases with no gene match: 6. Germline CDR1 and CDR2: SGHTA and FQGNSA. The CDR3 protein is CASRLSGRTQETQYF. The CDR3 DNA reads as TGTGCCAGCAGACTTAGCGGGAGGACACAAGAGACCCAGTACTTC.

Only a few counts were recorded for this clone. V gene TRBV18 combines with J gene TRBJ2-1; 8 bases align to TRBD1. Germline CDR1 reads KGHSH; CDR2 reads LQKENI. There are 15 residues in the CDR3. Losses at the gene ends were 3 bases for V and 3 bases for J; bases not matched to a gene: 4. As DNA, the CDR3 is TGTGCCAGCTCACCCGGGACAGGATTCTACAATGAGCAGTTCTTC. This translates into CASSPGTGFYNEQFF.

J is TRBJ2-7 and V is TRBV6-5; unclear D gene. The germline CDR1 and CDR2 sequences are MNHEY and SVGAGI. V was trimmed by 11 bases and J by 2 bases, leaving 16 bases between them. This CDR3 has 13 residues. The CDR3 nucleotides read TGTGCCGCCCGTGGTCTAGGAACCTACGAGCAGTACTTC. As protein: CAARGLGTYEQYF.

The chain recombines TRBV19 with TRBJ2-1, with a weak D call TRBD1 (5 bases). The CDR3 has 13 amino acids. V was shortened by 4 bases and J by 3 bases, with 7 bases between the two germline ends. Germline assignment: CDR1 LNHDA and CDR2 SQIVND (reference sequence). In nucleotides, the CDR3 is TGTGCCAGTAGTAAGGGGAACTACAATGAGCAGTTCTTC. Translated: CASSKGNYNEQFF. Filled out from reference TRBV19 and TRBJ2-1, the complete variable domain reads DGGITQSPKYLFRKEGQNVTLSCEQNLNHDAMYWYRQDPGQGLRLIYYSQIVNDFQKGDIAEGYSVSREKKESFPLTVTSAQKNPTAFYLCASSKGNYNEQFFGPGTRLTVL.

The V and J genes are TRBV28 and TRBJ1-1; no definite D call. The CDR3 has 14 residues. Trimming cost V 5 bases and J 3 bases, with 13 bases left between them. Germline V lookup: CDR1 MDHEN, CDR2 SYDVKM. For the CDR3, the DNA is TGTGCCAGCAGTCCCCAGTGGAGGGACACTGAAGCTTTCTTT. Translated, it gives CASSPQWRDTEAFF.

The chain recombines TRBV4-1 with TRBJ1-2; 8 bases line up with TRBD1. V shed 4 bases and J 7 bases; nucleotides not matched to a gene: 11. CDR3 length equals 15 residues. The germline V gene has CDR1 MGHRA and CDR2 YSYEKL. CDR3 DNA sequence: TGCGCCAGCAGCCGAACGGGACAGGTCGCTCTTGGCTACACCTTC. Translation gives CASSRTGQVALGYTF.

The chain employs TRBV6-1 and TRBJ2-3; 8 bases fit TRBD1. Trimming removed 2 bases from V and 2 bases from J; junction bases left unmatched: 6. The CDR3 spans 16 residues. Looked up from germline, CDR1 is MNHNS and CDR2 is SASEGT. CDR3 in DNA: TGTGCCAGCAGTGAACAGGGGGCTGTGTCCACAGATACGCAGTATTTT. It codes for CASSEQGAVSTDTQYF.

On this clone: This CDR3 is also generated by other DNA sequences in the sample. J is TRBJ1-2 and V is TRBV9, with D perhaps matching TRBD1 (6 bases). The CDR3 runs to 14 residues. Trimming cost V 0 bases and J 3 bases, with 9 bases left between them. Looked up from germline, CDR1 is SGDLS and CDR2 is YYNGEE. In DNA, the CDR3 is TGTGCCAGCAGCGTAGGGGGGGGGCACTATGGCTACACCTTC. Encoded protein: CASSVGGGHYGYTF.

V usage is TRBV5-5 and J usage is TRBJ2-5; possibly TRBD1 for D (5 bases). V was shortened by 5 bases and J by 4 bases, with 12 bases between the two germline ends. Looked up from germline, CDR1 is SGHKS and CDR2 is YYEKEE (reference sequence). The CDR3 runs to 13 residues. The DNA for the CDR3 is TGTGCCAGCAGGACAGCGAGCACAGAGACCCAGTACTTC. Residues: CASRTASTETQYF.

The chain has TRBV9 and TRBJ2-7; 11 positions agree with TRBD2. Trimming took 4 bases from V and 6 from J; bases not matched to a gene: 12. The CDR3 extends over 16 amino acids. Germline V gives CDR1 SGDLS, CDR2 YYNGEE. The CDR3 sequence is CASSPLPTSGSGEQYF. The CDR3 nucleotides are TGTGCCAGCAGCCCGCTGCCCACTAGCGGGAGTGGCGAGCAGTACTTC.

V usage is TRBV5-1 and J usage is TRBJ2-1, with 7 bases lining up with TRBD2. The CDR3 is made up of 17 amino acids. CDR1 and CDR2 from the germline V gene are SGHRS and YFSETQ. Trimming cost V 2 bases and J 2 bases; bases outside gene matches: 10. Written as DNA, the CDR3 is TGCGCCAGCAGCTTCTCTGCGGGAGCTCTCACCTACAATGAGCAGTTCTTC. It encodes CASSFSAGALTYNEQFF.

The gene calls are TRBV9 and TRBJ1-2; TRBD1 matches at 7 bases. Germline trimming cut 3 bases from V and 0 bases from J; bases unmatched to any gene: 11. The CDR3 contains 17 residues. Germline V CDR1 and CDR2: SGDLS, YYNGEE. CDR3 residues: CASSASGGTEANYGYTF. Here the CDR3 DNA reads TGTGCCAGCAGCGCTTCAGGTGGGACAGAAGCTAACTATGGCTACACCTTC.

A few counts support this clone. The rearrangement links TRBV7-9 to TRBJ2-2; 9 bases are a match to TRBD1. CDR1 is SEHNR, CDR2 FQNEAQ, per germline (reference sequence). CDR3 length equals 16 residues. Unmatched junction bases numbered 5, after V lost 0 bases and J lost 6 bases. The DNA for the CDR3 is TGTGCCAGCAGCTTAGCCGGGACAGGGCTCGCCGGGGAGCTGTTTTTT. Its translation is CASSLAGTGLAGELFF.

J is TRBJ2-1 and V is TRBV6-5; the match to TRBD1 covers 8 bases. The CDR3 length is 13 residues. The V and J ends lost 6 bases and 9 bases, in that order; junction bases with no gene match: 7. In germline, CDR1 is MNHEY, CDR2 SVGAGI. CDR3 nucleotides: TGTGCCAGCAGAAACGGACAGGGCGCTGAGCAGTTCTTC. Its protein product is CASRNGQGAEQFF.

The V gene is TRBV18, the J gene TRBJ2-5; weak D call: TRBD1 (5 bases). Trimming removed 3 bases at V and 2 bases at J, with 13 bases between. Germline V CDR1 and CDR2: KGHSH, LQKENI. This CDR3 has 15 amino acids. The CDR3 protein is CASSPFVGVQETQYF. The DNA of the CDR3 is TGTGCCAGCTCACCGTTCGTAGGGGTTCAAGAGACCCAGTACTTC.